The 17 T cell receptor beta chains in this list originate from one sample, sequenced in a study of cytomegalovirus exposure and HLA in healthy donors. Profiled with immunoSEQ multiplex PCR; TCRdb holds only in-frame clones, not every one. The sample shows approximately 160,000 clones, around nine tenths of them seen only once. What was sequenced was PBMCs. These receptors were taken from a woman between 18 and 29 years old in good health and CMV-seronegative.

CDR3 loop: CASSVLGTGGKNEQFF. Here the CDR3 DNA reads TGTGCCAGCAGTGTATTGGGGACAGGGGGCAAAAATGAGCAGTTCTTC. The rearrangement links TRBV6-4 to TRBJ2-1, with TRBD1 identical over 12 bases. The CDR3 totals 16 residues. Germline CDR1 and CDR2: MRHNA and SNTAGT. The V gene end was trimmed by 4 bases and the J gene end by 7 bases; junction bases not matched to a gene: 8.

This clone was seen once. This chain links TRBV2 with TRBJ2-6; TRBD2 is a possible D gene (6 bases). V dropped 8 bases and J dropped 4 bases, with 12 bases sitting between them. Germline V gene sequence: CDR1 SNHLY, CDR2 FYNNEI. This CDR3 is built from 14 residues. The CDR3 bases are TGTGCCAGCTCCAGGGCGGGAGGGGCCAACGTCCTGACTTTC. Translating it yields CASSRAGGANVLTF.

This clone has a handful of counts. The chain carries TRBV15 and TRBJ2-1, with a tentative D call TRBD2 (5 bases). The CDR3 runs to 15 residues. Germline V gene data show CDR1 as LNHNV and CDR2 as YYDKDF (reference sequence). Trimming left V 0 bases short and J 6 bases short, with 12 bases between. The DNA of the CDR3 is TGTGCCACCAGCAGAGATATTAATAGCGCCAATGAGCAGTTCTTC. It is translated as CATSRDINSANEQFF.

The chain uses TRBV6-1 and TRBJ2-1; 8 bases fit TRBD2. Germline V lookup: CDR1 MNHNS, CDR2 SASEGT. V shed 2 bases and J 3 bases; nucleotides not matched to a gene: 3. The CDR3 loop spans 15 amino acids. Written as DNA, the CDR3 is TGTGCCAGCAGTGAAAGCGGGAGAGGCTACAATGAGCAGTTCTTC. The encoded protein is CASSESGRGYNEQFF.

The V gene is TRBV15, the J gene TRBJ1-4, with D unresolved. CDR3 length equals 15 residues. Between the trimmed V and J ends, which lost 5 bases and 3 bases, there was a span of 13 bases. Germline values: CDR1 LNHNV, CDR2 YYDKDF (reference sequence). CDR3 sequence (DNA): TGTGCCACCAGCCTGGAGCTGTTCCCTAATGAAAAACTGTTTTTT. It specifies CATSLELFPNEKLFF.

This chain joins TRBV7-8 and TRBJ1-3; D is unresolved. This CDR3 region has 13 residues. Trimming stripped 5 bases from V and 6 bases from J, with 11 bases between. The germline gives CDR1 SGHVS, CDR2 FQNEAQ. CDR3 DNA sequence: TGTGCCAGCAGCCTGCCCTGGCCAAACACCATATATTTT. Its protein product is CASSLPWPNTIYF. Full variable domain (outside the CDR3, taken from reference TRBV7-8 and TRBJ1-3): GAGVSQSPRYKVAKRGQDVALRCDPISGHVSLFWYQQALGQGPEFLTYFQNEAQLDKSGLPSDRFFAERPEGSVSTLKIQRTQQEDSAVYLCASSLPWPNTIYFGEGSWLTVV.

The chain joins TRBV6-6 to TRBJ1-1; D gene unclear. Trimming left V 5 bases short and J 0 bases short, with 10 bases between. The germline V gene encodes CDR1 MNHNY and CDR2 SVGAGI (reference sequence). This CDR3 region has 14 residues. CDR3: CASSPRVLNTEAFF. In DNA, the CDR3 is TGTGCCAGCAGTCCCCGCGTCTTGAACACTGAAGCTTTCTTT.

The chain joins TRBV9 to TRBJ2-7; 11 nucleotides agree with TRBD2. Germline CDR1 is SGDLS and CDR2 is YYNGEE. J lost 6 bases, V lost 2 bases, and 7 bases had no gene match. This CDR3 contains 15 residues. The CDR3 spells CASSVLAGGEVEQYF. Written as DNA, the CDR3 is TGTGCCAGCAGCGTTCTAGCGGGAGGTGAAGTCGAGCAGTACTTC. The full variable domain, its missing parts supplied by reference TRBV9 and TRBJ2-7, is DSGVTQTPKHLITATGQRVTLRCSPRSGDLSVYWYQQSLDQGLQFLIQYYNGEERAKGNILERFSAQQFPDLHSELNLSSLELGDSALYFCASSVLAGGEVEQYFGPGTRLTVT.

The CDR3 is CASSLQGVRDEQYF. As DNA, the CDR3 is TGTGCCAGTAGCCTGCAGGGTGTTAGGGACGAGCAGTACTTC. This rearrangement joins TRBV19 to TRBJ2-7, with TRBD1 as a possible D gene (5 bases). Germline V CDR1 and CDR2: LNHDA, SQIVND (reference sequence). Trimming cost V 6 bases and J 5 bases, with 17 bases left between them. CDR3 length equals 14 residues.

CDR3 protein: CASSLYLPGQGSFGELFF. In nucleotides, the CDR3 is TGCGCCAGCAGCTTGTACTTGCCGGGACAGGGTTCCTTCGGGGAGCTGTTTTTT. The rearrangement links TRBV5-1 to TRBJ2-2; 9 nucleotides agree with TRBD1. The length of the CDR3 is 18 residues. V shed 1 base and J 7 bases; nucleotides not matched to a gene: 14. Germline CDR1 SGHRS, CDR2 YFSETQ.

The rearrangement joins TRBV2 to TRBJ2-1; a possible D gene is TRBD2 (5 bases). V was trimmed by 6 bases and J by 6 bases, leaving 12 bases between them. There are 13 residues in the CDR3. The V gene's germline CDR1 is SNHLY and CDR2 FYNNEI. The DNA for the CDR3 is TGTGCCAGCAGACCCTTTGGAGGCAATGAGCAGTTCTTC. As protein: CASRPFGGNEQFF.

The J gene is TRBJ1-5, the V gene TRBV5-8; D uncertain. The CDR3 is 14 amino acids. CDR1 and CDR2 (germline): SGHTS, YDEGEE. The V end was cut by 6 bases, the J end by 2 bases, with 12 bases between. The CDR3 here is CASTHRRGNQPQHF. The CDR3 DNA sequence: TGTGCCAGCACCCATCGTCGGGGCAATCAGCCCCAGCATTTT. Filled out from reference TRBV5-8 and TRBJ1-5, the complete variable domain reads EAGVTQSPTHLIKTRGQQATLRCSPISGHTSVYWYQQALGLGLQFLLWYDEGEERNRGNFPPRFSGRQFPNYSSELNVNALELEDSALYLCASTHRRGNQPQHFGDGTRLSIL.

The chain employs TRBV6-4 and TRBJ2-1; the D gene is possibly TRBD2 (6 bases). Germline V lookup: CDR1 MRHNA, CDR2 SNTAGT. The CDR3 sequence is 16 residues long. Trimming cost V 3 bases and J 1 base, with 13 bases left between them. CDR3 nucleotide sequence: TGTGCCAGCAGTGAAGTCGGAGGGAGATCCTACAATGAGCAGTTCTTC. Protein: CASSEVGGRSYNEQFF.

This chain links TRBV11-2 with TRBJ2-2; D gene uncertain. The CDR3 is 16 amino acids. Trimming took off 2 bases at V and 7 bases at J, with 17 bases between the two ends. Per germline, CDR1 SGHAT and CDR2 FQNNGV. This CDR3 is CASSLNPARPDGELFF. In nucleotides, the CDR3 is TGTGCCAGCAGCTTAAACCCTGCCAGGCCCGACGGGGAGCTGTTTTTT.

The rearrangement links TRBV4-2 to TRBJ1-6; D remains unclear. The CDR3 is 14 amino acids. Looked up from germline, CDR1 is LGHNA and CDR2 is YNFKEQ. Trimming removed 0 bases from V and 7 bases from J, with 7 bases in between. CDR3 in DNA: TGTGCCAGCAGCCAAGACCTCAGGAATTCACCCCTCCACTTT. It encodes CASSQDLRNSPLHF.

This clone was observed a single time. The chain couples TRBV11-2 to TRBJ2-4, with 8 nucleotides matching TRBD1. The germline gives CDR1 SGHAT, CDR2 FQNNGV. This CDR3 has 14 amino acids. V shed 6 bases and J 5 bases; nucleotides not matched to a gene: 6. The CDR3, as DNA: TGTGCCAGCAGTTTTGGACAGGGAGAAAACATTCAGTACTTC. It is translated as CASSFGQGENIQYF. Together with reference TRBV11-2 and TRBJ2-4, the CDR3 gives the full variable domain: EAGVAQSPRYKIIEKRQSVAFWCNPISGHATLYWYQQILGQGPKLLIQFQNNGVVDDSQLPKDRFSAERLKGVDSTLKIQPAKLEDSAVYLCASSFGQGENIQYFGAGTRLSVL.

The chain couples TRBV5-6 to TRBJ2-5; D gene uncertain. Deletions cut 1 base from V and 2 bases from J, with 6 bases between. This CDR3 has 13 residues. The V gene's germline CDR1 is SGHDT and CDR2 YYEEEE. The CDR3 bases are TGTGCCAGCAGCTTGCATGTGCAAGAGACCCAGTACTTC. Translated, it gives CASSLHVQETQYF. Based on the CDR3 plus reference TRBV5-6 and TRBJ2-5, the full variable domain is DAGVTQSPTHLIKTRGQQVTLRCSPKSGHDTVSWYQQALGQGPQFIFQYYEEEERQRGNFPDRFSGHQFPNYSSELNVNALLLGDSALYLCASSLHVQETQYFGPGTRLLVL.